The next 8 T cell receptor beta chains were all read from a single sample in a study of T cells in Graves' hyperthyroidism and ophthalmopathy. Researchers amplified the TCR beta CDR3 regions from RNA transcripts. The study used the HTBI primer set for a first-round RT-PCR of the TCR CDR3. TCRdb independently ran MiXCR on the multiplex PCR reads; one entry per CDR3 protein. The table includes approximately 420,000 distinct CDR3 sequences, roughly 13% detected once. Sequenced input: blood. Every receptor here comes from a woman under 30 with Graves' hyperthyroidism.

The chain joins TRBV9 to TRBJ2-7; TRBD2 matches 7 bases. CDR1 and CDR2 (germline): SGDLS, YYNGEE. CDR3 length: 16 residues. V lost 0 bases to trimming and J lost 6 bases; unmatched junction nucleotides: 12. CDR3 residues: CASSVESAAGAFEQYF. CDR3 in DNA: TGTGCCAGCAGCGTAGAGTCGGCCGCGGGAGCTTTCGAGCAGTACTTC.

This clonotype was counted many times. The chain employs TRBV30 and TRBJ2-7, with D maybe TRBD2 (6 bases). This CDR3 spans 14 amino acids. Germline V gene sequence: CDR1 GTSNPN, CDR2 SVGIG (reference sequence). The V gene lost 6 bases and the J gene lost 5 bases, with 20 bases spanning the gap. The chain's CDR3 is CACLRDFRIDEQYF. In DNA form, the CDR3 reads TGTGCCTGCCTCCGGGACTTCAGAATCGACGAGCAGTACTTC. The full variable domain, in which reference TRBV30 and TRBJ2-7 provide the parts outside the CDR3, is SQTIHQWPATLVQPVGSPLSLECTVEGTSNPNLYWYRQAAGRGLQLLFYSVGIGQISSEVPQNLSASRPQDRQFILSSKKLLLSDSGFYLCACLRDFRIDEQYFGPGTRLTVT.

This clonotype was counted many times. The chain is built from TRBV7-2 and TRBJ1-2; tentative D call: TRBD1 (5 bases). In germline, CDR1 is SGHTA, CDR2 FQGNSA. V was trimmed by 9 bases and J by 3 bases, leaving 11 bases between them. This CDR3 contains 12 residues. CDR3 sequence (DNA): TGTGCCAGAGGGGCAGTAGACTATGGCTACACCTTC. This sequence encodes CARGAVDYGYTF.

The chain joins TRBV7-9 to TRBJ2-2; D gene unclear. Germline values: CDR1 SEHNR, CDR2 FQNEAQ (reference sequence). The CDR3 has 15 amino acids. Trimming took 0 bases from V and 0 from J, leaving 5 bases between them. DNA of the CDR3: TGTGCCAGCAGCTTAGCCAGAACGAACACCGGGGAGCTGTTTTTT. Its translation is CASSLARTNTGELFF.

This clonotype was recorded many times. The rearrangement links TRBV3-1 to TRBJ1-1, with TRBD1 matching over 9 bases. Germline V gene sequence: CDR1 LGHDT, CDR2 YNNKEL (reference sequence). The CDR3 contains 14 residues. The V and J ends lost 0 bases and 7 bases, in that order; junction bases with no gene match: 3. CDR3 in DNA: TGTGCCAGCAGCCAAGACAGACAGGGGGGTGAAGCTTTCTTT. Residues: CASSQDRQGGEAFF.

This clonotype came up many times. This sequence joins TRBV11-2 and TRBJ2-7, with TRBD2 matching 9 bases. V shed 4 bases and J 6 bases; nucleotides not matched to a gene: 4. From germline, CDR1 is SGHAT and CDR2 FQNNGV. The CDR3 contains 13 residues. CDR3 DNA sequence: TGTGCCAGCAGCTGGGGGACTAGCTCCGAGCAGTACTTC. As protein: CASSWGTSSEQYF.

The V and J genes are TRBV10-3 and TRBJ2-2; D may correspond to TRBD1 or TRBD2 (6 bases each). In germline, CDR1 is ENHRY, CDR2 SYGVKD. V lost 2 bases to trimming and J lost 6 bases, with 22 bases between them. CDR3 length: 18 residues. The DNA of the CDR3 is TGTGCCATCAGTGAGCTATGGGGGGCTAGCGATGGGGCCGGGGAGCTGTTTTTT. It encodes CAISELWGASDGAGELFF.

This clonotype has a count of ten or more. V and J are TRBV28 and TRBJ2-1; the D gene is possibly TRBD2 (7 bases). Per germline, CDR1 MDHEN and CDR2 SYDVKM. V lost 2 bases, J lost 8 bases, and 10 bases lay in between. This CDR3 comprises 13 residues. CDR3: CASSLAGADEQFF. DNA for the CDR3: TGTGCCAGCAGTTTAGCGGGGGCGGATGAGCAGTTCTTC.